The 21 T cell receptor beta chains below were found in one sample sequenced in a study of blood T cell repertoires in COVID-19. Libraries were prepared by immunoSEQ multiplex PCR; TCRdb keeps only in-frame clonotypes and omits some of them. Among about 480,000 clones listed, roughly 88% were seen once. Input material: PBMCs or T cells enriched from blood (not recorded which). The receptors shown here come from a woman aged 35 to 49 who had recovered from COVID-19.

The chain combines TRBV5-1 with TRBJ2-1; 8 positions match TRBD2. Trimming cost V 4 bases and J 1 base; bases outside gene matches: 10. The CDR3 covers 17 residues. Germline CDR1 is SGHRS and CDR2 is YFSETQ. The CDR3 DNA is TGCGCCAGCAGCACGTTTTCCAGCGGGAGTTCCTACAATGAGCAGTTCTTC. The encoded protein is CASSTFSSGSSYNEQFF.

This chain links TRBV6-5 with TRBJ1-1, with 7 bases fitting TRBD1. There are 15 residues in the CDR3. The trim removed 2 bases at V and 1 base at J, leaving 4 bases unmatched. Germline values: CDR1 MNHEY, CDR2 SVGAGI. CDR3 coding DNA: TGTGCCAGCAGTTACCGAAGACAGGGGAACACTGAAGCTTTCTTT. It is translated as CASSYRRQGNTEAFF.

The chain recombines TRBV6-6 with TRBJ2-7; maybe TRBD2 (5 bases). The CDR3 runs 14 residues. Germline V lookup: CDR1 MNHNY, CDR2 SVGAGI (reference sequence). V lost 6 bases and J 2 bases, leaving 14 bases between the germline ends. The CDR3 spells CASSSSGYPYEQYF. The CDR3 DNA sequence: TGTGCCAGCAGCTCGAGCGGTTACCCCTACGAGCAGTACTTC.

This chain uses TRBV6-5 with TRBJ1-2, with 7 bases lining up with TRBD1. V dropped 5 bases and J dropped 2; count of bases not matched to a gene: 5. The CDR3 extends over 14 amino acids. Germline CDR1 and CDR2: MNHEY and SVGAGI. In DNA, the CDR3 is TGTGCCAGCAGTATGACAGGGTCAAACTATGGCTACACCTTC. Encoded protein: CASSMTGSNYGYTF.

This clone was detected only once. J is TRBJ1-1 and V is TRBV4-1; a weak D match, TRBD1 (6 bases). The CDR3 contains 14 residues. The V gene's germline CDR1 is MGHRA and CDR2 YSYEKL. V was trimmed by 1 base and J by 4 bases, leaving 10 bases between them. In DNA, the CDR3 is TGCGCCAGCAGCCAAGTCGGGGGGGCCACTGAAGCTTTCTTT. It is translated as CASSQVGGATEAFF.

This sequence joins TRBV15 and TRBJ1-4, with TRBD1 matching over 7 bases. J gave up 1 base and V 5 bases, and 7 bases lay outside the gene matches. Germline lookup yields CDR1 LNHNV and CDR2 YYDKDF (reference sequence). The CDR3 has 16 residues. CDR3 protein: CATSSDRALTNEKLFF. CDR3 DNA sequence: TGTGCCACCAGCTCCGACAGGGCCTTAACTAATGAAAAACTGTTTTTT.

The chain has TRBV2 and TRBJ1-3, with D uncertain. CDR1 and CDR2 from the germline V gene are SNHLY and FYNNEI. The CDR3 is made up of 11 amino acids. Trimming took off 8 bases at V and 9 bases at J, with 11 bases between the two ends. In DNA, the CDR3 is TGTGCCAGCCTCCAAACCAGCACCATATATTTT. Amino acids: CASLQTSTIYF.

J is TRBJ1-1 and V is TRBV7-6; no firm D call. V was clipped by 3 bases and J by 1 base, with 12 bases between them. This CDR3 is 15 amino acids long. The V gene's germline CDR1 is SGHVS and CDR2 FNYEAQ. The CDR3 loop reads CASSFIPTENTEAFF. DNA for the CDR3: TGTGCCAGCAGCTTTATCCCCACAGAGAACACTGAAGCTTTCTTT.

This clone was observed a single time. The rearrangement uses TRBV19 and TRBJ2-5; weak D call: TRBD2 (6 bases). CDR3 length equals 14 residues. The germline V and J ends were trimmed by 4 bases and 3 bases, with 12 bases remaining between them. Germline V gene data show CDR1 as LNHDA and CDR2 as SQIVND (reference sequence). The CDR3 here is CASSNGTWEETQYF. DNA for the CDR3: TGTGCCAGTAGTAACGGGACTTGGGAAGAGACCCAGTACTTC. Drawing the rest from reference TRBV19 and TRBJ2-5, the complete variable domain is DGGITQSPKYLFRKEGQNVTLSCEQNLNHDAMYWYRQDPGQGLRLIYYSQIVNDFQKGDIAEGYSVSREKKESFPLTVTSAQKNPTAFYLCASSNGTWEETQYFGPGTRLLVL.

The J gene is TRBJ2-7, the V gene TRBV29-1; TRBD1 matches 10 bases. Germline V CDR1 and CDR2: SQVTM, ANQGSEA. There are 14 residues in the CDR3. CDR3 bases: TGCAGTGTCAGACTGGACAGGGGGTTCTACGAGCAGTACTTC. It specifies CSVRLDRGFYEQYF.

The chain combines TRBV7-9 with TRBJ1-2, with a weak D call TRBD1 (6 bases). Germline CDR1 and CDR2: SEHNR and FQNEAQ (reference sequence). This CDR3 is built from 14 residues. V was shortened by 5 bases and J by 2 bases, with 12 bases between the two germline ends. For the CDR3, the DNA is TGTGCCAGCAGCCGCCGGGACATAAACTATGGCTACACCTTC. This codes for CASSRRDINYGYTF.

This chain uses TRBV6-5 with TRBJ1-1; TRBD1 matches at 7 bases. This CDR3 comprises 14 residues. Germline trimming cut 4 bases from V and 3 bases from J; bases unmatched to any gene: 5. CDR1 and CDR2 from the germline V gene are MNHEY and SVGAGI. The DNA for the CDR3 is TGTGCCAGCAGTTTAGACAGGGTCGACACTGAAGCTTTCTTT. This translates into CASSLDRVDTEAFF.

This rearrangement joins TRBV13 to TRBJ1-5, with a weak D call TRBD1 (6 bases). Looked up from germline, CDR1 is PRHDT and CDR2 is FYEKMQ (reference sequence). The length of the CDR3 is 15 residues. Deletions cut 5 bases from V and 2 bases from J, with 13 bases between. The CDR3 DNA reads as TGTGCCAGCAGCAGCAGGGGCCGGGGCAATCAGCCCCAGCATTTT. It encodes CASSSRGRGNQPQHF.

Written as DNA, the CDR3 is TGTGCCAGTGGACACTACTCCTACGAGCAGTACTTC. Translation: CASGHYSYEQYF. The V and J genes are TRBV11-2 and TRBJ2-7; a possible D gene is TRBD1 (5 bases). V was pared by 9 bases and J by 0 bases, with 9 bases between. Germline V gene sequence: CDR1 SGHAT, CDR2 FQNNGV. The CDR3 totals 12 residues.

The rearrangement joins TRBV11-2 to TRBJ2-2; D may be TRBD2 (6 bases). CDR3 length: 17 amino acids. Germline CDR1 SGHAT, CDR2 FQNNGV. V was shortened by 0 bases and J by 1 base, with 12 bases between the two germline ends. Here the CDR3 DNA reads TGTGCCAGCAGCTTAGATAACGGAGGGGTGAACACCGGGGAGCTGTTTTTT. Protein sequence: CASSLDNGGVNTGELFF.

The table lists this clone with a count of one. CDR3 protein: CASSQGHDQPQHF. DNA of the CDR3: TGCGCCAGCAGCCAGGGGCATGACCAGCCCCAGCATTTT. The chain uses TRBV4-3 and TRBJ1-5; possible D gene TRBD1, 5 bases. The CDR3 extends over 13 amino acids. Germline loops: CDR1 LGHNA, CDR2 YSLEER. The ends were cut back, 3 bases at V and 7 bases at J, with 10 bases in the middle.

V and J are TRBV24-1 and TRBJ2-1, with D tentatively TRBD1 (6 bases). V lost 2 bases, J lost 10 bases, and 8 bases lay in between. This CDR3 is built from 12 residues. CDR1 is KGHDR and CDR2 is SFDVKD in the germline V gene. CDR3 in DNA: TGTGCCACCAGTGATTCAAGGGGGGAGCAGTTCTTC. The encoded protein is CATSDSRGEQFF.

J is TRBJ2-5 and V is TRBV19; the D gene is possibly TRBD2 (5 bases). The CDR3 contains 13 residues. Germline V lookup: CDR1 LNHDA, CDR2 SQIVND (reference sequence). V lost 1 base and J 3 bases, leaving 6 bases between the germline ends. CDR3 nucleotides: TGTGCCAGTAGTATAGTAGCGAAAGAGACCCAGTACTTC. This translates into CASSIVAKETQYF.

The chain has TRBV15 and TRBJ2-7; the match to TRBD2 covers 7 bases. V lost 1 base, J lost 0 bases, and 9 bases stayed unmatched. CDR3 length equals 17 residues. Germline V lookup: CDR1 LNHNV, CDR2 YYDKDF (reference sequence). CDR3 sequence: CATSRGPGLKSSYEQYF. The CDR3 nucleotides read TGTGCCACCAGCAGAGGGCCGGGACTAAAGAGCTCCTACGAGCAGTACTTC.

The CDR3 region has the DNA TGCGCCAGCAGCTTGGCGTCTAGCGGGTACAGCACAGATACGCAGTATTTT. Protein: CASSLASSGYSTDTQYF. The rearrangement joins TRBV5-1 to TRBJ2-3; 8 bases match TRBD2. The junction had 6 bases not matched to a gene; V was cut back by 0 bases and J by 0 bases. CDR3 length equals 17 residues. CDR1 is SGHRS and CDR2 is YFSETQ in the germline V gene.

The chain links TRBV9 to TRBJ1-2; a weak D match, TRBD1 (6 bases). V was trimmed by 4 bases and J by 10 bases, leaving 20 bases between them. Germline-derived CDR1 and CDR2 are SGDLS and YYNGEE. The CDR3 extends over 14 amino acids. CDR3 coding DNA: TGTGCCAGCAGCCCGTTGTCGACAGGTAAAGCCTACACCTTC. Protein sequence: CASSPLSTGKAYTF.